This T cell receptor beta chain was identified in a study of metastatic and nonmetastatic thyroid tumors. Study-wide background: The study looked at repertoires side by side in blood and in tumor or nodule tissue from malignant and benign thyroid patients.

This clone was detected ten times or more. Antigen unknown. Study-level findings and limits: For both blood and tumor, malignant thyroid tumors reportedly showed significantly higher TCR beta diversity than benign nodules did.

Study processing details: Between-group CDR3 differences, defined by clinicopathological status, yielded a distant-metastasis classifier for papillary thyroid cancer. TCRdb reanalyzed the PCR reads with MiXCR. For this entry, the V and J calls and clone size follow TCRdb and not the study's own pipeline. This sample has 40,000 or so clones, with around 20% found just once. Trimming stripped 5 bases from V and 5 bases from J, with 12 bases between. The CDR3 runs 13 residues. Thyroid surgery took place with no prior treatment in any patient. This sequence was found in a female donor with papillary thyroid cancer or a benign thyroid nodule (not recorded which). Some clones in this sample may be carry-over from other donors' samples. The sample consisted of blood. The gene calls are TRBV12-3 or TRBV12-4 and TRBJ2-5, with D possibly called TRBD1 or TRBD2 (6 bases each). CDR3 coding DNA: TGTGCCAGCAGTGGGGGGCGCGGGGAGACCCAGTACTTC. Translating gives CASSGGRGETQYF.